The rows below give T cell receptor beta chains drawn from one sample of a study of cytomegalovirus exposure and HLA in healthy donors. Profiling relied on immunoSEQ multiplex PCR, and the TCRdb table lists in-frame clones only, not all of them. The sample shows around 150,000 clones, roughly 85% of them seen only once. The sequenced sample was PBMCs. Receptors were obtained from a woman aged 45-65 years in good health and CMV-seronegative. The CDR3 runs from the conserved cysteine through the conserved F or W. Fields, in order: clone size, V gene, J gene, D gene, CDR3 protein, CDR3 DNA. A D gene is named only where the DNA matches it firmly. Size is omitted from some rows. Given values are once, few, many or a class for expanded clones.

.	TRBV10-3	TRBJ1-5	.	CAISESELYSNQPQHF	TGTGCCATCAGTGAGTCAGAGTTGTATAGCAATCAGCCCCAGCATTTT
.	TRBV28	TRBJ2-3	TRBD1	CASSFGRTGENTDTQYF	TGTGCCAGCAGTTTTGGGCGGACAGGGGAAAACACAGATACGCAGTATTTT
.	TRBV6-4	TRBJ2-2	TRBD2	CASSDTLGLAGPYTGELFF	TGTGCCAGCAGTGACACCCTCGGACTAGCGGGACCTTACACCGGGGAGCTGTTTTTT
once	TRBV27	TRBJ2-7	TRBD2	CASSLLAGGESYEQYF	TGTGCCAGCAGTTTACTAGCGGGGGGAGAATCCTACGAGCAGTACTTC
.	TRBV18	TRBJ2-7	.	CASSPLGGNEQYF	TGTGCCAGCTCACCACTGGGGGGAAACGAGCAGTACTTC
.	TRBV7-2	TRBJ1-5	TRBD1	CASSTTIGTGDQPQHF	TGTGCCAGCAGCACGACCATCGGGACAGGGGATCAGCCCCAGCATTTT
.	TRBV5-1	TRBJ1-1	.	CASSLGPGAGNTEAFF	TGCGCCAGCAGCTTGGGCCCAGGGGCAGGCAACACTGAAGCTTTCTTT
.	TRBV7-2	TRBJ1-2	.	CASSLGDIYGYTF	TGTGCCAGCAGCTTAGGGGACATCTATGGCTACACCTTC
once	TRBV2	TRBJ1-1	.	CASSPSLTGFTEAFF	TGTGCCAGCAGTCCGAGTCTGACAGGCTTCACTGAAGCTTTCTTT
.	TRBV14	TRBJ1-2	TRBD1	CASSQDRTGGAYGYTF	TGTGCCAGCAGCCAAGATCGGACAGGGGGCGCCTATGGCTACACCTTC
.	TRBV11-2	TRBJ1-1	.	CASRRNTEAFF	TGTGCCAGCAGGCGAAATACTGAAGCTTTCTTT
medium-sized	TRBV4-3	TRBJ2-1	.	CASSQELSGIYNEQFF	TGCGCCAGCAGCCAAGAACTCTCGGGGATCTACAATGAGCAGTTCTTC
.	TRBV19	TRBJ1-2	TRBD1	CASSITAGGYFENGYTF	TGTGCCAGTAGTATTACGGCAGGGGGCTACTTTGAGAATGGCTACACCTTC
.	TRBV15	TRBJ2-1	.	CATSRGSMGNEQFF	TGTGCCACCAGCAGAGGGAGCATGGGCAATGAGCAGTTCTTC
.	TRBV28	TRBJ2-7	.	CASRREFEQYF	TGTGCCAGCCGCAGGGAATTCGAGCAGTACTTC
.	TRBV5-1	TRBJ2-2	.	CASSLEGSTGELFF	TGCGCCAGCAGCTTGGAGGGGTCAACCGGGGAGCTGTTTTTT
.	TRBV15	TRBJ1-6	TRBD1	CATSRDRDRVSPLHF	TGTGCCACCAGCAGAGATAGGGACAGGGTTTCACCCCTCCACTTT
.	TRBV11-3	TRBJ2-3	TRBD2	CASSAGLAGRTDTQYF	TGTGCCAGCAGCGCCGGACTAGCGGGGAGAACAGATACGCAGTATTTT
.	TRBV5-5	TRBJ2-3	TRBD1	CASSPRQGDTDTQYF	TGTGCCAGCAGCCCAAGACAGGGGGACACAGATACGCAGTATTTT
.	TRBV6-5	TRBJ1-3	.	CASSYEQGRGNTIYF	TGTGCCAGCAGTTATGAACAGGGACGAGGAAACACCATATATTTT
.	TRBV29-1	TRBJ2-1	TRBD1	CSVGQGDEQFF	TGCAGCGTAGGACAGGGAGATGAGCAGTTCTTC
.	TRBV10-3	TRBJ2-7	TRBD1	CAISRDRDYEQYF	TGTGCCATCAGCCGGGACAGGGACTACGAGCAGTACTTC
.	TRBV29-1	TRBJ2-1	.	CSVEAQGGAMYNEQFF	TGCAGCGTTGAAGCCCAAGGGGGGGCTATGTACAATGAGCAGTTCTTC
.	TRBV19	TRBJ1-4	TRBD1	CASTFRSTGVVNEKLFF	TGTGCCAGTACTTTTAGGTCCACAGGGGTGGTCAATGAAAAACTGTTTTTT
.	TRBV27	TRBJ1-5	TRBD1	CASSFTGGNQPQHF	TGTGCCAGCAGTTTTACAGGGGGTAATCAGCCCCAGCATTTT
.	TRBV7-6	TRBJ1-1	TRBD1	CASSLDPGTANTEAFF	TGTGCCAGCAGCTTGGACCCCGGGACAGCGAACACTGAAGCTTTCTTT
.	TRBV7-9	TRBJ2-5	.	CASTRGTKNQETQYF	TGTGCCAGCACGCGGGGGACAAAGAACCAAGAGACCCAGTACTTC
.	TRBV18	TRBJ2-7	.	CASSPGQYSYEQYF	TGTGCCAGCTCACCGGGGCAGTACTCCTACGAGCAGTACTTC
.	TRBV28	TRBJ1-4	TRBD1	CASSRPGTGDGKLFF	TGTGCCAGCAGCCGACCTGGGACAGGGGATGGAAAACTGTTTTTT
.	TRBV7-2	TRBJ1-4	.	CASSPPIATNEKLFF	TGTGCCAGCAGCCCCCCCATTGCAACTAATGAAAAACTGTTTTTT
once	TRBV15	TRBJ1-2	TRBD1	CATTPGTDYYGYTF	TGTGCCACCACCCCCGGGACAGACTACTATGGCTACACCTTC
.	TRBV28	TRBJ1-2	TRBD1	CASSPDRVPGYTF	TGTGCCAGCAGCCCTGACAGGGTCCCTGGCTACACCTTC
.	TRBV5-8	TRBJ2-7	.	CASSLGQGFSYEQYF	TGTGCCAGCAGCTTGGGGCAGGGATTCTCCTACGAGCAGTACTTC
.	TRBV4-2	TRBJ2-3	.	CASSPPSEGRGDTQYF	TGTGCCAGCAGCCCTCCATCGGAGGGGAGAGGGGATACGCAGTATTTT
.	TRBV28	TRBJ1-2	.	CASRGGGLGYGYTF	TGTGCCAGCAGGGGCGGGGGGCTTGGCTATGGCTACACCTTC
.	TRBV5-1	TRBJ2-7	.	CASSLASTLQGNEQYF	TGCGCCAGCAGCTTGGCATCAACCCTACAGGGAAACGAGCAGTACTTC
.	TRBV7-9	TRBJ2-7	TRBD1	CASSLARGLSYEQYF	TGTGCCAGCAGCTTAGCAAGGGGGCTTTCCTACGAGCAGTACTTC
.	TRBV11-3	TRBJ2-1	.	CASSLDRRVGEQFF	TGTGCCAGCAGCTTAGATCGGAGGGTAGGTGAGCAGTTCTTC
.	TRBV7-9	TRBJ1-4	TRBD1	CASSILDRGSEKLFF	TGTGCCAGCAGCATTCTTGACAGGGGGAGTGAAAAACTGTTTTTT
.	TRBV5-5	TRBJ2-5	.	CASSLLQASETQYF	TGTGCCAGCAGCTTGCTCCAAGCGTCAGAGACCCAGTACTTC